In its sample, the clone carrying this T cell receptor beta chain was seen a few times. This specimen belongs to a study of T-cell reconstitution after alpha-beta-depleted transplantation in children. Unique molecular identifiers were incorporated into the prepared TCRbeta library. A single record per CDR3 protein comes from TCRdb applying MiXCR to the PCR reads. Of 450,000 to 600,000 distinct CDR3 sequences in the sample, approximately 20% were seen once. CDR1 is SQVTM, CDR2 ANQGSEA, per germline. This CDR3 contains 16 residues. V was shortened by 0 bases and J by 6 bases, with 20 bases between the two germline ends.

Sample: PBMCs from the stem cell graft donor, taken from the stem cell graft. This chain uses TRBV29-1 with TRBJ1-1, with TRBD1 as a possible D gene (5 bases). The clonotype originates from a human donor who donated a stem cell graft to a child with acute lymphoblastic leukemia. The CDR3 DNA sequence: TGCAGCGTTGAAGATCGTTCGGGACGCTTGAGGCCTGAAGCTTTCTTT. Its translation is CSVEDRSGRLRPEAFF.